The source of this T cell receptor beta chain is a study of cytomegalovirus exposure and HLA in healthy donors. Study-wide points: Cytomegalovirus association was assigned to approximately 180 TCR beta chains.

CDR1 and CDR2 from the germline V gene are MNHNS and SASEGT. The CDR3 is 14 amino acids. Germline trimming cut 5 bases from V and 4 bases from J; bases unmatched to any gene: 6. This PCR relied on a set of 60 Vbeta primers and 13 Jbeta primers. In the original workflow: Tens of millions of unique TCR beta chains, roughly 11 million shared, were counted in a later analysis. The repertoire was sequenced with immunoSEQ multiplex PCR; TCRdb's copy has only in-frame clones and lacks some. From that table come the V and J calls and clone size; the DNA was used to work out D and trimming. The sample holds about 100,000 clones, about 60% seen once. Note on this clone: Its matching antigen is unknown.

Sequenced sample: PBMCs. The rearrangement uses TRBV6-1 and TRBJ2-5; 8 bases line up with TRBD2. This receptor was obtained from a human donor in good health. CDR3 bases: TGTGCCAGCAGTTTTAGCGGGGACGGAGAGACCCAGTACTTC. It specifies CASSFSGDGETQYF.